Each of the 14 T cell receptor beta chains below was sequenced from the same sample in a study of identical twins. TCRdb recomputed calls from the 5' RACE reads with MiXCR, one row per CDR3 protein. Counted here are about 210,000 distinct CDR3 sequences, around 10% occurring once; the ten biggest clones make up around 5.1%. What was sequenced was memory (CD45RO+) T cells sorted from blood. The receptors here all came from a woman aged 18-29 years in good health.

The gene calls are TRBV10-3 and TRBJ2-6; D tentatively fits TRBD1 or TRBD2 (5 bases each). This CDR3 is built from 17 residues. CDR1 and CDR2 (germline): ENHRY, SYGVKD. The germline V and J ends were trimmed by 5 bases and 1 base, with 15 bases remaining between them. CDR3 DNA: TGTGCCATCAGTCTCTCGGGACCATCTTCTGGGGCCAACGTCCTGACTTTC. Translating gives CAISLSGPSSGANVLTF.

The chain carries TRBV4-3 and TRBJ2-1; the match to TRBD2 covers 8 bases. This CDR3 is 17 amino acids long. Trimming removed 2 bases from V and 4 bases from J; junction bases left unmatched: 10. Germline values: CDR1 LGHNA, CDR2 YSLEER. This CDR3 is CASSQLLAGGRYNEQFF. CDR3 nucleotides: TGCGCCAGCAGCCAATTGCTAGCGGGCGGACGTTACAATGAGCAGTTCTTC.

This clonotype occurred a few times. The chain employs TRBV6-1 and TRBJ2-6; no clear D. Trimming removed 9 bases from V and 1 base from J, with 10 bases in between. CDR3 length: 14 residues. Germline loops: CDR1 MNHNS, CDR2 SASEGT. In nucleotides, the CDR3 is TGTGCCAGTTTGAGCCGGTCTGGGGCCAACGTCCTGACTTTC. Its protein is CASLSRSGANVLTF.

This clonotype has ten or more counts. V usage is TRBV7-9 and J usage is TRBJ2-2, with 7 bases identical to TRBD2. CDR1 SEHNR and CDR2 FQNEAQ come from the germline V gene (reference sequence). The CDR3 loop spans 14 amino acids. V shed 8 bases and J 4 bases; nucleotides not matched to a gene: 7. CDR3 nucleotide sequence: TGTGCCAGCGGAGCGCTAGCGGTCACCGGGGAGCTGTTTTTT. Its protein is CASGALAVTGELFF.

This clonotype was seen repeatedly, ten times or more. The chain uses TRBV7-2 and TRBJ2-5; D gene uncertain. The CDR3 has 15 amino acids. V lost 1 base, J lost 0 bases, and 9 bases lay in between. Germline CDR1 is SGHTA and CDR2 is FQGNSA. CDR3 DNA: TGTGCCAGCAGCTTAGTTAGGGATCACCAAGAGACCCAGTACTTC. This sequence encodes CASSLVRDHQETQYF.

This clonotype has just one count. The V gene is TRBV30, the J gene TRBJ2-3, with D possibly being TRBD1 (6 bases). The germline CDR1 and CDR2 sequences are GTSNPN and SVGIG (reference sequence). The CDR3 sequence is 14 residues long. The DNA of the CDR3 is TGTGCTTGTAACAGGGCCCAGCGGAAAGATACGCAGTATTTT. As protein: CACNRAQRKDTQYF.

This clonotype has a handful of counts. CDR3 DNA sequence: TGCAGTGCTAGCAGATCCACCTACAATGAGCAGTTCTTC. Translated: CSASRSTYNEQFF. V usage is TRBV20-1 and J usage is TRBJ2-1; D gene uncertain. Germline V lookup: CDR1 DFQATT, CDR2 SNEGSKA (reference sequence). The CDR3 has 13 residues. Between the trimmed V and J ends, which lost 3 bases and 2 bases, there was a span of 8 bases.

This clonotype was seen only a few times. The CDR3 bases are TGCGCCAGCAGCCAACACAGCACAGATACGCAGTATTTT. Its translation: CASSQHSTDTQYF. The chain joins TRBV4-1 to TRBJ2-3, with unresolved D. Deletions cut 2 bases from V and 0 bases from J, with 3 bases between. There are 13 residues in the CDR3. The germline CDR1 and CDR2 sequences are MGHRA and YSYEKL.

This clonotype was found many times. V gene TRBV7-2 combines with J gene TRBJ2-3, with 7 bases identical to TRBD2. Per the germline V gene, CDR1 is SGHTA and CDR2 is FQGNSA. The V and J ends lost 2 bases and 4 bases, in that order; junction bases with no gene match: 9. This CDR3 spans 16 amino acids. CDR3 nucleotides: TGTGCCAGCAGCTTAAACCCCGGGACTATGGCAGATACGCAGTATTTT. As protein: CASSLNPGTMADTQYF.

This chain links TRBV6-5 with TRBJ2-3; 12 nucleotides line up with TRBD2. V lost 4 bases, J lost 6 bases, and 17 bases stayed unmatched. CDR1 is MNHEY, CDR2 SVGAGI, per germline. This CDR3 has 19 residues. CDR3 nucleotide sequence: TGTGCCAGCAGTTCCCAACCGGGACTAGCGGGCTCAGAAGCGGATACGCAGTATTTT. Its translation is CASSSQPGLAGSEADTQYF.

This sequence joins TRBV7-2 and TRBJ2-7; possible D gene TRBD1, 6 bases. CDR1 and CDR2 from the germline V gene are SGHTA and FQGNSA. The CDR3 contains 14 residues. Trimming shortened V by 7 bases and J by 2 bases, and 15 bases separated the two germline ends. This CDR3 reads CASKLDRYTYEQYF. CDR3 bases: TGTGCCAGCAAGTTAGACAGGTACACCTACGAGCAGTACTTC.

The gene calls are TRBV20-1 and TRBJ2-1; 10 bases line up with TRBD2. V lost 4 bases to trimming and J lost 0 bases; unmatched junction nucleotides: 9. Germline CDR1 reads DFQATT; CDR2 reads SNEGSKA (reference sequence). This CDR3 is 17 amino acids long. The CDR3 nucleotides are TGCAGTGCTACCCGAGCGGGAGGGGATAGCTCCTACAATGAGCAGTTCTTC. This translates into CSATRAGGDSSYNEQFF.

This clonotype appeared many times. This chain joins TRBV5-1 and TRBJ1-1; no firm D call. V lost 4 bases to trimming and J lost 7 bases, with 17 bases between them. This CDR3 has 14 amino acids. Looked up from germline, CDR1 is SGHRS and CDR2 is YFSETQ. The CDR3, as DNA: TGCGCCAGCAGCCCACAGTTACCCGTCGGTGAAGCTTTCTTT. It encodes CASSPQLPVGEAFF.

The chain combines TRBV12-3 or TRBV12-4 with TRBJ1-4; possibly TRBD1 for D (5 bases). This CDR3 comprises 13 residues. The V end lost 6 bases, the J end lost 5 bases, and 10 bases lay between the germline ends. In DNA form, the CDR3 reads TGTGCCAGCAGCTGGGCAGGGAATGAAAAACTGTTTTTT. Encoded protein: CASSWAGNEKLFF.